Shown below are 7 T cell receptor beta chains from a single sample sequenced in a study of T cells in Graves' hyperthyroidism and ophthalmopathy. The TCR beta CDR3 regions underwent amplification using RNA transcripts as the source. HTBI primers were used for first-round RT-PCR of the TCR CDR3. TCRdb re-derived calls from the multiplex PCR reads in MiXCR, one entry per CDR3 protein. The table includes roughly 500,000 distinct CDR3 sequences, roughly 16% detected once. Sequencing input: blood. The receptors come from a woman aged 25 to 39 with Graves' ophthalmopathy.

This clonotype came up a few times. The chain links TRBV19 to TRBJ2-2; D gene ambiguous. CDR3 length equals 15 residues. Germline V gene lookup returns CDR1 LNHDA and CDR2 SQIVND (reference sequence). Trimming took off 7 bases at V and 0 bases at J, with 12 bases between the two ends. As DNA, the CDR3 is TGTGCCAGTAAGACCGGACGGTCGAACACCGGGGAGCTGTTTTTT. As protein: CASKTGRSNTGELFF.

A note on this clonotype: This could be a read error, since a much larger clone is one nucleotide away. This chain joins TRBV24-1 and TRBJ1-1; unclear D gene. The germline V and J ends were trimmed by 9 bases and 4 bases, with 14 bases remaining between them. Germline V gene data show CDR1 as KGHDR and CDR2 as SFDVKD. CDR3 size: 13 residues. This CDR3 is CATGTDSSTEAFF. CDR3 nucleotide sequence: TGTGCCACCGGCACAGATTCGAGCACTGAAGCTTTCTTT.

There are many counts of this clonotype. CDR3 sequence (DNA): TGTGCCAGCGGACAGGGAGAAGATACGCAGTATTTT. Amino acids: CASGQGEDTQYF. V usage is TRBV11-2 and J usage is TRBJ2-3; 8 bases are shared with TRBD1. Trimming took 8 bases from V and 5 from J; bases not matched to a gene: 3. CDR1 and CDR2 from the germline V gene are SGHAT and FQNNGV. This CDR3 has 12 residues. The complete variable domain, with remaining parts taken from reference TRBV11-2 and TRBJ2-3, reads EAGVAQSPRYKIIEKRQSVAFWCNPISGHATLYWYQQILGQGPKLLIQFQNNGVVDDSQLPKDRFSAERLKGVDSTLKIQPAKLEDSAVYLCASGQGEDTQYFGPGTRLTVL.

In its sample, this clonotype was seen many times. V usage is TRBV6-2 or TRBV6-3 and J usage is TRBJ2-3; 8 positions agree with TRBD1. The CDR3 spans 16 residues. With 2 bases clipped from V and 9 bases from J, the junction kept 13 bases outside the gene matches. Germline V CDR1 and CDR2: MNHEY, SVGEGT. CDR3 DNA: TGTGCCAGCAGTTACCGGACAGGGACGACCCTTTTGACGCAGTATTTT. Amino acids: CASSYRTGTTLLTQYF.

The chain links TRBV18 to TRBJ1-1; weak D call: TRBD1 (6 bases). The CDR3 has 14 residues. From germline, CDR1 is KGHSH and CDR2 LQKENI. V lost 2 bases to trimming and J lost 3 bases, with 10 bases between them. The CDR3 sequence: CASSPIWGHTEAFF. CDR3 sequence (DNA): TGTGCCAGCTCACCAATCTGGGGGCACACTGAAGCTTTCTTT.

This clonotype was picked up many times. The genes are TRBV4-1 and TRBJ2-2, with D perhaps given as TRBD1 or TRBD2 (5 bases each). Looked up from germline, CDR1 is MGHRA and CDR2 is YSYEKL. V was cut by 0 bases and J by 5 bases, with 13 bases left in between. This CDR3 comprises 16 residues. The CDR3 region is CASSQDEGRGTGELFF. The DNA for the CDR3 is TGCGCCAGCAGCCAAGATGAGGGACGTGGGACCGGGGAGCTGTTTTTT.

This clonotype came up many times. The rearrangement uses TRBV2 and TRBJ2-2, with D possibly being TRBD1 (5 bases). Germline CDR1 SNHLY, CDR2 FYNNEI. The CDR3 spans 13 residues. The ends were cut back, 3 bases at V and 8 bases at J, with 10 bases in the middle. DNA of the CDR3: TGTGCCAGCAGTGATCAGGGTTTAGGGGAGCTGTTTTTT. Translation gives CASSDQGLGELFF.